Presented here are 31 T cell receptor beta chains from one specimen sequenced in a study of blood T cell repertoires in COVID-19 (dated by TCRdb to the early 2020s). The method was the immunoSEQ multiplex PCR assay. Sourced from immuneACCESS, this table was stored by TCRdb with only in-frame sequences that have V and J called. A share of the clones is absent; for the studies checked, an unresolved V gene accounts for under half, and the remainder has no known explanation. The sample contains fewer than 250,000 clones, around 85% of them found a single time. The biggest ten clones account for 5% to 8% of the sample. The sample comprised peripheral blood. These TCRs come from a woman in her sixties or seventies with active or convalescent COVID-19.

This clone occurred once. The chain carries TRBV21-1 and TRBJ2-7; the listed D gene, TRBD2, was not tested against the DNA. TRBV21-1 is described as a pseudogene. CDR3 length equals 17 residues. CDR3 bases: TGTGCCAGCAGCAAAGCCCGGACTAGCGGGGACCGCTACGAGCAGTACGTC. Protein sequence: CASSKARTSGDRYEQYV.

V usage is TRBV28 and J usage is TRBJ2-7, with D possibly matching TRBD1 (6 bases). V shed 6 bases and J shed 3 bases, with 15 bases lying between them. The CDR3 runs 14 residues. Germline V gene data show CDR1 as MDHEN and CDR2 as SYDVKM. CDR3 DNA: TGTGCCAGCAGCGGACAGTCTTCTTACTACGAGCAGTACGTC. It encodes CASSGQSSYYEQYV.

The gene calls are TRBV3-1 (or the pseudogene TRBV3-2) and TRBJ1-1; D is undetermined. Deletions cut 4 bases from V and 3 bases from J, with 6 bases between. CDR1 is LGHDT and CDR2 is YNNKEL in the germline V gene (reference sequence). The CDR3 has 12 amino acids. The CDR3: CASSRGDTEAFF. The CDR3 DNA reads TGTGCCAGCAGCCGAGGAGACACTGAAGCTTTCTTT.

A single count supports this clone. J is TRBJ2-4 and V is TRBV28, with D possibly being TRBD1 (9 bases). This CDR3 spans 18 amino acids. CDR1 and CDR2 from the germline V gene are MDHEN and SYDVKM. V lost 2 bases to trimming and J lost 6 bases, with 23 bases between them. CDR3: CASSLDGSGGTGRNIQYF. For the CDR3, the DNA is TGTGCCAGCAGTTTAGATGGGTCGGGGGGGACAGGGAGAAACATTCAGTACTTC. Together with reference TRBV28 and TRBJ2-4, the CDR3 gives the full variable domain: DVKVTQSSRYLVKRTGEKVFLECVQDMDHENMFWYRQDPGLGLRLIYFSYDVKMKEKGDIPEGYSVSREKKERFSLILESASTNQTSMYLCASSLDGSGGTGRNIQYFGAGTRLSVL.

In the case of this clone: Other DNA sequences in the sample encode the same CDR3. The chain combines TRBV19 with TRBJ1-2; TRBD1 matches at 8 bases. Per germline, CDR1 LNHDA and CDR2 SQIVND (reference sequence). The junction had 1 base not matched to a gene; V was cut back by 2 bases and J by 5 bases. The CDR3 length is 13 residues. The CDR3 DNA sequence: TGTGCCAGTAGTATACAGGGGGCTTATGGCTACACCTTC. As protein: CASSIQGAYGYTF.

The V call is TRBV6-5, the J call TRBJ1-1, with D possibly TRBD1 on 5 matching bases. Germline CDR1 is MNHEY and CDR2 is SVGAGI. Trimming left V 2 bases short and J 4 bases short, with 11 bases between. The CDR3 runs 14 residues. The CDR3 DNA follows: TGTGCCAGCAGTTACCGGCAGGGTTCCACTGAAGCTTTCTTT. This encodes CASSYRQGSTEAFF.

The chain is built from TRBV19 and TRBJ1-2, with a possible D match to TRBD1 (5 bases). The CDR3 is 14 residues long. V lost 5 bases and J lost 8, with 18 bases in between. CDR1 is LNHDA, CDR2 SQIVND, per germline (reference sequence). The CDR3 nucleotides are TGTGCCAGTAGTCCCCGACAGTCCCGTAACGGCTACACCTTC. Amino acids: CASSPRQSRNGYTF.

The chain couples TRBV28 to TRBJ2-5; 9 bases map to TRBD1. From germline, CDR1 is MDHEN and CDR2 SYDVKM. The CDR3 spans 16 residues. Trimming removed 5 bases from V and 4 bases from J; junction bases left unmatched: 11. CDR3 sequence reads: CASSTTGGQIIETQYF. CDR3 sequence (DNA): TGTGCCAGCAGTACTACAGGGGGCCAAATAATAGAGACCCAGTACTTC.

This clone was picked up a small number of times. The chain joins TRBV7-8 to TRBJ2-7, with TRBD1 identical over 10 bases. Germline CDR1 is SGHVS and CDR2 is FQNEAQ. Losses at the gene ends were 5 bases for V and 7 bases for J; bases not matched to a gene: 5. The CDR3 covers 13 residues. This CDR3 is CASSLDRGREQYF. The CDR3 bases are TGTGCCAGCAGCCTTGACAGGGGGCGGGAGCAGTACTTC.

This clone occurred a few times. J is TRBJ2-7 and V is TRBV5-5, with 11 bases fitting TRBD1. From germline, CDR1 is SGHKS and CDR2 YYEKEE (reference sequence). This CDR3 is built from 17 residues. Trimming cost V 5 bases and J 7 bases; bases outside gene matches: 17. DNA for the CDR3: TGTGCCAGCAGAGACTGGACAGGGGGCGCATTTGGTTGGGAGCAGTACGTC. Translated: CASRDWTGGAFGWEQYV.

The CDR3 DNA sequence: TGTGCCAGCAGCCGGTTGGGCCCTCTCGAAGAGACCCAGTACTTC. Protein: CASSRLGPLEETQYF. V and J are TRBV5-4 and TRBJ2-5, with unresolved D. Germline CDR1 SGHNT, CDR2 YYREEE (reference sequence). The V end was cut by 4 bases, the J end by 3 bases, with 16 bases between. This CDR3 is 15 amino acids long.

The chain joins TRBV6-5 to TRBJ2-2, with D possibly being TRBD2 (5 bases). V lost 6 bases to trimming and J lost 7 bases, with 15 bases between them. Germline CDR1 MNHEY, CDR2 SVGAGI. The CDR3 consists of 14 residues. CDR3 protein: CASRTPGFYGELFF. CDR3 nucleotide sequence: TGTGCCAGCAGGACACCGGGATTTTACGGGGAGCTGTTTTTT.

The gene calls are TRBV6-6 and TRBJ1-4; 10 bases fit TRBD1. The CDR3 is made up of 13 amino acids. From germline, CDR1 is MNHNY and CDR2 SVGAGI (reference sequence). Trimming took 7 bases from V and 10 from J; bases not matched to a gene: 6. CDR3 sequence: CASTHGQGGKLFF. CDR3 sequence (DNA): TGTGCCAGCACTCACGGACAGGGGGGAAAACTGTTTTTT.

V usage is TRBV27 and J usage is TRBJ2-3; 7 bases line up with TRBD2. J gave up 0 bases and V 8 bases, and 14 bases lay outside the gene matches. The germline V gene has CDR1 MNHEY and CDR2 SMNVEV (reference sequence). This CDR3 has 17 amino acids. The DNA of the CDR3 is TGTGCCAGCGGTAGACTAGCATTGCCGGGTAGCACAGATACGCAGTATTTT. This translates into CASGRLALPGSTDTQYF.

This clone is a singleton in its sample. The chain couples TRBV7-9 to TRBJ2-1; TRBD2 is a possible D gene (6 bases). V was pared by 4 bases and J by 6 bases, with 10 bases between. CDR1 and CDR2 (germline): SEHNR, FQNEAQ (reference sequence). The CDR3 runs to 13 residues. The CDR3 DNA sequence: TGTGCCAGCAGCTGGGGAGGCCCCAATGAGCAGTTCTTC. Its protein product is CASSWGGPNEQFF.

V usage is TRBV27 and J usage is TRBJ2-4; tentatively, D is TRBD1 (6 bases). V lost 5 bases and J 6 bases, leaving 23 bases between the germline ends. CDR1 and CDR2 from the germline V gene are MNHEY and SMNVEV (reference sequence). There are 17 residues in the CDR3. CDR3 residues: CASSLDHSDRWRNIQYF. In nucleotides, the CDR3 is TGTGCCAGCAGTCTCGACCACTCCGACAGGTGGAGAAACATTCAGTACTTC.

V and J are TRBV6-6 and TRBJ2-2; D uncertain. V was cut by 9 bases and J by 6 bases, with 11 bases left in between. CDR1 and CDR2 from the germline V gene are MNHNY and SVGAGI (reference sequence). This CDR3 is 12 amino acids long. The CDR3: CASYREAGELFF. CDR3 DNA: TGTGCCAGTTACCGAGAGGCCGGGGAGCTGTTTTTT.

Details on this clone: Other DNA sequences in the sample encode the same CDR3. The chain employs TRBV5-1 and TRBJ2-1; 11 bases align to TRBD2. V shed 5 bases and J 2 bases; nucleotides not matched to a gene: 3. This CDR3 spans 15 amino acids. Germline values: CDR1 SGHRS, CDR2 YFSETQ. In DNA form, the CDR3 reads TGCGCCAGCAGTCTGGGACTAGCGGCCTACAATGAGCAGTTCTTC. The encoded protein is CASSLGLAAYNEQFF. Full variable domain (remainder filled in from reference TRBV5-1 and TRBJ2-1): KAGVTQTPRYLIKTRGQQVTLSCSPISGHRSVSWYQQTPGQGLQFLFEYFSETQRNKGNFPGRFSGRQFSNSRSEMNVSTLELGDSALYLCASSLGLAAYNEQFFGPGTRLTVL.

The chain links TRBV27 to TRBJ1-3, with D maybe TRBD1 (5 bases). The germline V gene encodes CDR1 MNHEY and CDR2 SMNVEV (reference sequence). This CDR3 contains 14 residues. Trimming took off 6 bases at V and 3 bases at J, with 12 bases between the two ends. The DNA of the CDR3 is TGTGCCAGCAGACCAGGGTCGGGTGGAAACACCATATATTTT. This translates into CASRPGSGGNTIYF.

The chain is built from TRBV6-4 and TRBJ2-5; TRBD2 aligns across 7 bases. Trimming at V came to 5 bases and at J to 3 bases, leaving 9 bases not matched to a gene. The CDR3 covers 15 residues. The germline V gene encodes CDR1 MRHNA and CDR2 SNTAGT. The CDR3 nucleotides read TGTGCCAGCAGTAGAGCGGGAAACATAAAAGAGACCCAGTACTTC. It translates to CASSRAGNIKETQYF.

This clone was detected once. The genes are TRBV6-5 and TRBJ1-1; possibly TRBD1 for D (5 bases). The germline V gene encodes CDR1 MNHEY and CDR2 SVGAGI. CDR3 size: 12 residues. V gave up 8 bases and J gave up 5 bases, with 12 bases separating them. In nucleotides, the CDR3 is TGTGCCAGCGGGCCCGGGGGTACTGAAGCTTTCTTT. Protein product: CASGPGGTEAFF.

The rearrangement links TRBV11-2 to TRBJ2-7; TRBD2 aligns across 9 bases. Looked up from germline, CDR1 is SGHAT and CDR2 is FQNNGV. The CDR3 runs to 14 residues. V dropped 0 bases and J dropped 3; count of bases not matched to a gene: 0. CDR3 sequence reads: CASSLETSGYEQYF. Written as DNA, the CDR3 is TGTGCCAGCAGCTTAGAGACTAGCGGCTACGAGCAGTACTTC.

The chain has TRBV19 and TRBJ1-2; 7 bases agree with TRBD1. The germline V gene encodes CDR1 LNHDA and CDR2 SQIVND (reference sequence). The CDR3 totals 14 residues. The V segment lost 5 bases and the J segment 3 bases; nucleotides outside the gene matches: 6. The CDR3: CASSRDRDDYGYTF. In nucleotides, the CDR3 is TGTGCCAGTAGTCGTGACAGGGATGACTATGGCTACACCTTC.

This chain connects TRBV28 to TRBJ2-7, with TRBD2 identical over 9 bases. The CDR3 runs to 16 residues. Germline CDR1 and CDR2: MDHEN and SYDVKM. V gave up 4 bases and J gave up 2 bases; unmatched junction bases: 9. The CDR3 DNA sequence: TGTGCCAGCAGTTCCTCAGCGAGCGGGGGGCCCTACGAGCAGTACGTC. Translating gives CASSSSASGGPYEQYV.

The genes are TRBV6-5 and TRBJ2-7; tentative D call: TRBD2 (7 bases). The germline V gene encodes CDR1 MNHEY and CDR2 SVGAGI. This CDR3 contains 14 residues. V shed 8 bases and J shed 4 bases, with 18 bases lying between them. The CDR3 is CASLGGGGKYEQYV. The CDR3 nucleotides read TGTGCCAGCTTGGGAGGGGGAGGAAAATACGAGCAGTACGTC.

The chain employs TRBV15 and TRBJ2-5, with 10 bases identical to TRBD2. This CDR3 has 16 residues. V gave up 1 base and J gave up 4 bases; unmatched junction bases: 6. Germline CDR1 and CDR2: LNHNV and YYDKDF (reference sequence). CDR3 in amino acids: CATSRAFRLAGETQYF. CDR3 bases: TGTGCCACCAGCAGAGCCTTTAGACTAGCGGGAGAGACCCAGTACTTC.

Only a few counts were recorded for this clone. V gene TRBV27 combines with J gene TRBJ1-1, with D possibly matching TRBD1 (5 bases). Germline V lookup: CDR1 MNHEY, CDR2 SMNVEV (reference sequence). The CDR3 has 14 amino acids. V dropped 2 bases and J dropped 1 base, with 8 bases sitting between them. CDR3 sequence reads: CASSLTGGNTEAFF. CDR3 nucleotides: TGTGCCAGCAGTTTAACGGGGGGGAACACTGAAGCTTTCTTT.

This clone was recorded a few times. The chain combines TRBV5-1 with TRBJ2-5; tentative D call: TRBD1 (6 bases). This CDR3 has 14 amino acids. V shed 3 bases and J shed 0 bases, with 9 bases lying between them. From germline, CDR1 is SGHRS and CDR2 YFSETQ. The chain's CDR3 is CASSSRTDQETQYF. The DNA for the CDR3 is TGCGCCAGCAGCTCAAGGACAGACCAAGAGACCCAGTACTTC.

The chain is built from TRBV2 and TRBJ2-5; TRBD2 aligns across 15 bases. The V segment lost 7 bases and the J segment 4 bases; nucleotides outside the gene matches: 4. The CDR3 runs to 15 residues. Germline V gene data show CDR1 as SNHLY and CDR2 as FYNNEI. DNA for the CDR3: TGTGCCAGCAATATGGGACTAGCGGGAGGAGAGACCCAGTACTTC. Translating gives CASNMGLAGGETQYF.

This rearrangement joins TRBV11-3 to TRBJ1-2; D is undetermined. CDR3 length: 13 amino acids. V lost 6 bases and J 2 bases, leaving 10 bases between the germline ends. Germline V lookup: CDR1 SGHNT, CDR2 YENEEA. Here the CDR3 reads CASSRGANYGYTF. CDR3 nucleotide sequence: TGTGCCAGCAGTAGAGGAGCCAACTATGGCTACACCTTC.

The chain is built from TRBV6-1 and TRBJ1-5, with D possibly matching TRBD1 (5 bases). Trimming took 3 bases from V and 0 from J, leaving 21 bases between them. Germline V gene lookup returns CDR1 MNHNS and CDR2 SASEGT. This CDR3 is built from 19 residues. The CDR3 DNA reads as TGTGCCAGCAGTGAGGTCCGGGGGGGACGGAAGATTAGCAATCAGCCCCAGCATTTT. Its translation is CASSEVRGGRKISNQPQHF.